This record looks at one T cell receptor (beta chain) sequence and its context. Its specificity is unknown. Germline V CDR1 and CDR2: MNHNS, SASEGT. V gave up 8 bases and J gave up 8 bases; unmatched junction bases: 12. The length of the CDR3 is 14 residues. The data belong to a study of cytomegalovirus exposure and HLA in healthy donors. Looking at the study overall: A later analysis reported the roughly 120 validation repertoires used the same platform as the 550 to 700 first-cohort repertoires. Study-wide results and caveats: Some TCR beta chains (roughly 160 of them) were listed as cytomegalovirus-associated.

Some clones are missing from TCRdb's copy, which holds only in-frame ones; the method was immunoSEQ multiplex PCR. The table shows 200,000 or so clones, with more than 65% occurring only once. This sequence was found in a woman in her twenties or thirties in good health and CMV-seropositive. Material: PBMCs. The chain has TRBV6-1 and TRBJ1-2; 9 bases line up with TRBD1. The CDR3 DNA follows: TGTGCCAGCTCATACCCGGGACAGGGACAAGGCTACACCTTC. Amino acids: CASSYPGQGQGYTF.